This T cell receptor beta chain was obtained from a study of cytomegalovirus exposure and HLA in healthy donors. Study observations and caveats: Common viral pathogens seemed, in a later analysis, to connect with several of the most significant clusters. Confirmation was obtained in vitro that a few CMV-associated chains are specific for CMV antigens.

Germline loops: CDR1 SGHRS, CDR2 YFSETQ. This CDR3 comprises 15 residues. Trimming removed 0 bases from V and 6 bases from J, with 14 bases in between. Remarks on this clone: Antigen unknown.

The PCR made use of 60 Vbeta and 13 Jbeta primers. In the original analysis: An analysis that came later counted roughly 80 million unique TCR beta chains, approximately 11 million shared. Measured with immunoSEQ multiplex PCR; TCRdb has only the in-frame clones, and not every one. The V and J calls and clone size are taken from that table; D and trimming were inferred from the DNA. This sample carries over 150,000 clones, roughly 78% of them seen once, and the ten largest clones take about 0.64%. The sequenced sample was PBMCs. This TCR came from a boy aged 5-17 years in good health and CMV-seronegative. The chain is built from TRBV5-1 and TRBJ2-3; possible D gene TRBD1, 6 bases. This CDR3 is CASSLDDRMYDTQYF. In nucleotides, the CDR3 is TGCGCCAGCAGCTTGGATGACAGGATGTATGATACGCAGTATTTT.